A single sample is the source of the 15 T cell receptor beta chains below, sequenced in a study of CD8+CD57+ T cells in acquired aplastic anemia (dated by TCRdb to 2017 to 2018). The instrument was an Illumina HiSeq 2000. Genomic DNA served as template for TCR beta VDJ combination and CDR3 sequence profiling. The public reads were reprocessed in TCRdb via fastp at Q25 and MiXCR, keeping in-frame beta chains. A single entry per CDR3 protein holds the most common genes and DNA from its merged rows. Recorded for this sample are around 430,000 distinct CDR3 sequences; about a third of them occurred a single time. Around 0.82% of the sample is taken by the ten largest. The patients picked for sequencing were ones in whom flow cytometry had shown an expansion of CD8+CD57+ cells. Sequencing input: sorted CD4+, CD8+, or CD8+CD57+ T cells (not recorded which) from PBMCs. These receptors were taken from a human donor with aplastic anemia.

The CDR3 spells CASSLSRQSSGNTIYF. CDR3 coding DNA: TGTGCCAGCAGCTTAAGTCGACAGTCGTCTGGAAACACCATATATTTT. V usage is TRBV7-2 and J usage is TRBJ1-3, with a weak D call TRBD1 (5 bases). The V and J ends lost 2 bases and 1 base respectively, with 12 bases between them. The CDR3 loop spans 16 amino acids. Germline-derived CDR1 and CDR2 are SGHTA and FQGNSA.

Ten or more counts support this clonotype. V usage is TRBV2 and J usage is TRBJ1-5; the D is unclear. The V end lost 1 base, the J end lost 10 bases, and 11 bases lay between the germline ends. The CDR3 extends over 13 amino acids. Germline CDR1 and CDR2: SNHLY and FYNNEI. CDR3 bases: TGTGCCAGCAGTGAAGGCCCCCCCAGCCCCCAGCATTTT. This translates into CASSEGPPSPQHF.

This clonotype was recorded many times. The chain is built from TRBV20-1 and TRBJ2-1, with D perhaps matching TRBD2 (6 bases). V gave up 4 bases and J gave up 1 base, with 11 bases separating them. Germline CDR1 and CDR2: DFQATT and SNEGSKA (reference sequence). This CDR3 has 14 amino acids. DNA of the CDR3: TGCAGTGCTACCGGGACTCCTTCCTACAATGAGCAGTTCTTC. Translating gives CSATGTPSYNEQFF.

This chain uses TRBV7-6 with TRBJ1-3; no firm D call. Between the trimmed V and J ends, which lost 5 bases and 1 base, there was a span of 12 bases. The CDR3 spans 15 residues. Germline V gene data show CDR1 as SGHVS and CDR2 as FNYEAQ. This CDR3 reads CASSQRGASGNTIYF. DNA of the CDR3: TGTGCCAGCAGCCAAAGAGGTGCATCTGGAAACACCATATATTTT. The whole variable domain, remainder taken from reference TRBV7-6 and TRBJ1-3, is GAGVSQSPRYKVTKRGQDVALRCDPISGHVSLYWYRQALGQGPEFLTYFNYEAQQDKSGLPNDRFSAERPEGSISTLTIQRTEQRDSAMYRCASSQRGASGNTIYFGEGSWLTVV.

The chain has TRBV7-3 and TRBJ2-1; D is possibly TRBD2 (6 bases). Per germline, CDR1 SGHTA and CDR2 FQGTGA. V was clipped by 2 bases and J by 9 bases, with 14 bases between them. The length of the CDR3 is 14 residues. The CDR3 DNA reads TGTGCCAGCAGCTTAGACGGGAGTGGTATTGAGCAGTTCTTC. Translated: CASSLDGSGIEQFF. The whole variable domain, filled in from reference TRBV7-3 and TRBJ2-1, reads GAGVSQTPSNKVTEKGKYVELRCDPISGHTALYWYRQSLGQGPEFLIYFQGTGAADDSGLPNDRFFAVRPEGSVSTLKIQRTERGDSAVYLCASSLDGSGIEQFFGPGTRLTVL.

This clonotype was seen many times. The rearrangement joins TRBV19 to TRBJ1-4, with D perhaps TRBD1 (6 bases). Germline V gene sequence: CDR1 LNHDA, CDR2 SQIVND (reference sequence). V was trimmed by 5 bases and J by 0 bases, leaving 7 bases between them. The length of the CDR3 is 14 residues. The CDR3 loop is CASSGQTTNEKLFF. In nucleotides, the CDR3 is TGTGCCAGTAGTGGACAGACAACTAATGAAAAACTGTTTTTT.

The V gene is TRBV12-3 or TRBV12-4, the J gene TRBJ2-2; D is possibly TRBD1 (7 bases). The V gene lost 5 bases and the J gene lost 5 bases, with 15 bases spanning the gap. The CDR3 is 15 amino acids. The CDR3 DNA is TGTGCCAGCAGTCGTCGACAGGGAGGTACCGGGGAGCTGTTTTTT. This gives the protein CASSRRQGGTGELFF.

The chain employs TRBV7-8 and TRBJ1-1, with D maybe TRBD1 (5 bases). The CDR3 length is 13 residues. CDR1 and CDR2 (germline): SGHVS, FQNEAQ. Trimming removed 1 base at V and 6 bases at J, with 9 bases between. The CDR3: CASSLVGGPEAFF. The CDR3 region has the DNA TGTGCCAGCAGCTTAGTGGGGGGACCTGAAGCTTTCTTT.

This clonotype was seen ten or more times. The rearrangement links TRBV19 to TRBJ1-5; D uncertain. The CDR3 contains 15 residues. Trimming took off 7 bases at V and 0 bases at J, with 13 bases between the two ends. The V gene's germline CDR1 is LNHDA and CDR2 SQIVND (reference sequence). Here the CDR3 DNA reads TGTGCCAGTACCAAGACGGGAAGTAGCAATCAGCCCCAGCATTTT. Its protein product is CASTKTGSSNQPQHF.

This chain joins TRBV30 and TRBJ1-3, with D possibly being TRBD1 (6 bases). This CDR3 has 15 residues. Germline-derived CDR1 and CDR2 are GTSNPN and SVGIG (reference sequence). V gave up 3 bases and J gave up 0 bases, with 12 bases separating them. The CDR3 DNA sequence: TGTGCCTGGAGCCCCGGACAGAGCTCTGGAAACACCATATATTTT. This codes for CAWSPGQSSGNTIYF.

This clonotype was counted a few times. The chain uses TRBV5-1 and TRBJ2-4; D is ambiguous. The V gene's germline CDR1 is SGHRS and CDR2 YFSETQ. V was clipped by 0 bases and J by 6 bases, with 13 bases between them. The CDR3 loop spans 15 amino acids. The CDR3 here is CASSLAGDFGNIQYF. The CDR3 coding sequence is TGCGCCAGCAGCTTGGCAGGCGATTTTGGAAACATTCAGTACTTC.

This chain uses TRBV11-2 with TRBJ2-7, with D unclear. The CDR3 runs 16 residues. Germline V gene sequence: CDR1 SGHAT, CDR2 FQNNGV. Trimming shortened V by 2 bases and J by 4 bases, and 18 bases separated the two germline ends. CDR3 nucleotides: TGTGCCAGCAGCTTATGGCGGCAGCCCGTCACGTACGAGCAGTACTTC. Protein product: CASSLWRQPVTYEQYF.

This clonotype occurred many times. This chain uses TRBV12-5 with TRBJ1-1; unclear D gene. CDR3 size: 11 residues. The ends were cut back, 7 bases at V and 0 bases at J, with 3 bases in the middle. Germline CDR1 is LGHNT and CDR2 is FRNRAP. In nucleotides, the CDR3 is TGTGCTAGTGCCCTGAACACTGAAGCTTTCTTT. This encodes CASALNTEAFF.

The rearrangement uses TRBV20-1 and TRBJ1-5; D remains unclear. This CDR3 is built from 13 residues. The germline CDR1 and CDR2 sequences are DFQATT and SNEGSKA (reference sequence). This CDR3 reads CRAGRYSNQPQHF. The CDR3 bases are TGCAGAGCCGGACGGTATAGCAATCAGCCCCAGCATTTT.

Ten or more counts support this clonotype. This chain uses TRBV4-2 with TRBJ1-2; possibly TRBD1 for D (5 bases). The germline V gene encodes CDR1 LGHNA and CDR2 YNFKEQ. Trimming removed 1 base at V and 6 bases at J, with 9 bases between. The CDR3 is 13 residues long. CDR3 DNA sequence: TGTGCCAGCAGCCAAGGCAGGGACCATGGCTACACCTTC. It specifies CASSQGRDHGYTF.